This T cell receptor beta chain was obtained from a study of response to subunit inactivated influenza vaccine (dated by TCRdb to 2016 to 2019). Broadly, across the study: To follow how T cells responded to a trivalent subunit inactivated influenza vaccine, the researchers relied on deep quantitative profiling of the T cell receptor repertoire.

Note on this clonotype: Its antigen has not been determined. Within one base of it there is no much larger clone, and no base qualities were kept.

Library preparation employed RT-PCR. Sequencing instrument: Illumina HiSeq 2500. TCRdb handled the public reads itself, with Q25 trimming in fastp and clone calling in MiXCR, and kept productive beta chains. CDR3 protein duplicates are merged, each entry listing the most common genes and DNA. This sample holds some 180,000 distinct CDR3 sequences; around 9% were observed only once. The biggest ten clones account for about a tenth of the sample. The CDR3 goes from the cysteine to the phenylalanine over 15 residues. The kept DNA is CDR3 alone, 45 bases in frame from the first base. Trimming accounts for 5 bases at V and 2 bases at J, while the number of junction bases matched to no gene is 8. CDR1 and CDR2, looked up from the germline V gene (reference sequence), are SGHNT and YYREEE. Beyond this particular receptor, the publication reports: The authors proposed that each seasonal influenza vaccination may bring in only a limited number of new T cells.

Sequencing used non-naive T cells sorted from PBMCs, obtained on the day of vaccination. This sample's cell subset or site label indicates: memory T cell fraction. The rearrangement joined TRBV5-4 to TRBJ1-1; TRBD1 agrees with 8 junctional bases. The sequence was collected from a man aged 45 to 65 who received an inactivated influenza vaccine. Donor details come from another sample of the same person, matched by shared clones. The CDR3 amino acid sequence is: CASRDRAELNTEAFF. The DNA sequence reads TGTGCCAGCAGGGACAGGGCGGAATTAAACACTGAAGCTTTCTTT.